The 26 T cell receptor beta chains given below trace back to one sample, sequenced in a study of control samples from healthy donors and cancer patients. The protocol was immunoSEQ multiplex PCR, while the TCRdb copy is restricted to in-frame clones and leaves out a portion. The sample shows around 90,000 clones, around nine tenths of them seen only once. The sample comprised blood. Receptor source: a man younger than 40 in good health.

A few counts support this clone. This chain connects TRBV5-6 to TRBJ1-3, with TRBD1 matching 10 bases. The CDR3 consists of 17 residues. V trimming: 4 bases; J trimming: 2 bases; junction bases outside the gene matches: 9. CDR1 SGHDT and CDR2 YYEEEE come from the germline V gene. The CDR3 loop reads CASSMGQGISTGNTIYF. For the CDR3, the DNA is TGTGCCAGCAGCATGGGACAGGGGATCTCTACTGGAAACACCATATATTTT.

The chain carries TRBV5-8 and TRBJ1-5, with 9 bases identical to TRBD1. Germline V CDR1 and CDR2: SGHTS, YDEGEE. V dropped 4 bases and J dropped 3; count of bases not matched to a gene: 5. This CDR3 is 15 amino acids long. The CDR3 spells CASSVGQGINQPQHF. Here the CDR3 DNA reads TGTGCCAGCAGCGTCGGACAGGGGATCAATCAGCCCCAGCATTTT.

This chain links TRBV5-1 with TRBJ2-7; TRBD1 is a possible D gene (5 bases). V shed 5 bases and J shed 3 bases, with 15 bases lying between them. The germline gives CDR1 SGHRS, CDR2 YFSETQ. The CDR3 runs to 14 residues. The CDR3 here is CASRDSTINYEQYF. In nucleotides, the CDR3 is TGCGCCAGCAGAGACAGCACTATCAACTACGAGCAGTACTTC.

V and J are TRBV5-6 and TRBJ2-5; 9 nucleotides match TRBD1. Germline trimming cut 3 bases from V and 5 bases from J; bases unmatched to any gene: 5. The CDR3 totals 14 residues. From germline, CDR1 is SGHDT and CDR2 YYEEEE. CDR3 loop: CASSWDRDGETQYF. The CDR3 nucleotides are TGTGCCAGCAGCTGGGACAGGGATGGGGAGACCCAGTACTTC.

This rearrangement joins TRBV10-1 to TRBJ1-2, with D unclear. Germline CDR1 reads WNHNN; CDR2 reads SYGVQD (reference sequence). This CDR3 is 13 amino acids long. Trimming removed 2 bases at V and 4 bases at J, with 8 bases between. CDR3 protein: CASSEEASYGYTF. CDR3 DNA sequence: TGCGCCAGCAGTGAGGAGGCCAGCTATGGCTACACCTTC.

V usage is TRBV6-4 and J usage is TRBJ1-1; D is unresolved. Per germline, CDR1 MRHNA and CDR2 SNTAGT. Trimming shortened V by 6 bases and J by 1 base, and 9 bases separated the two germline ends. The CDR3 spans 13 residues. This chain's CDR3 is CASRGNTNTEAFF. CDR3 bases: TGTGCCAGCAGGGGGAATACGAACACTGAAGCTTTCTTT.

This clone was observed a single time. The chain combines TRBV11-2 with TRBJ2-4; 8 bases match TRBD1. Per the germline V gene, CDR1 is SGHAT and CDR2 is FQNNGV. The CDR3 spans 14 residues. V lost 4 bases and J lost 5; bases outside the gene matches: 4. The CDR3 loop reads CASSSGTGQNIQYF. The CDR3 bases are TGTGCCAGCAGCTCCGGGACAGGTCAAAACATTCAGTACTTC.

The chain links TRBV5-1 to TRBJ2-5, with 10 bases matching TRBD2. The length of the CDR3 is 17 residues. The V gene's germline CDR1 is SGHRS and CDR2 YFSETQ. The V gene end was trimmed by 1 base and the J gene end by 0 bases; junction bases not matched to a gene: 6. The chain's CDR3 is CASSLSLAGAYQETQYF. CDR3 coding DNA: TGCGCCAGCAGCTTGAGTCTAGCGGGGGCGTACCAAGAGACCCAGTACTTC.

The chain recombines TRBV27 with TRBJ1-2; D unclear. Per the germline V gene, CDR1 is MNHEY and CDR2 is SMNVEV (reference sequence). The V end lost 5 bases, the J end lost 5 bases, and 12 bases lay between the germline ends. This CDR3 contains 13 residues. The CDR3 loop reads CASSISPFYGYTF. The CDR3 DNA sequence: TGTGCCAGCAGTATTAGCCCCTTTTATGGCTACACCTTC.

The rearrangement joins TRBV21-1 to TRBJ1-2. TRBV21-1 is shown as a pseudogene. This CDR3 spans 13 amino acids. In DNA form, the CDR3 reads TGTGCCAGCAGCACCCCGGGCCGCCTGTTGAGGGTCTTC. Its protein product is CASSTPGRLLRVF.

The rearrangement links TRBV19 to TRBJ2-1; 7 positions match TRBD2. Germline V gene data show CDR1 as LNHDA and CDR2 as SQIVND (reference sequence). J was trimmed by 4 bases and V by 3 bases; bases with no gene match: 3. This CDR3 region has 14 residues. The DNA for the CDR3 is TGTGCCAGTAGTATGGCGGGGGTTTACAATGAGCAGTTCTTC. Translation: CASSMAGVYNEQFF.

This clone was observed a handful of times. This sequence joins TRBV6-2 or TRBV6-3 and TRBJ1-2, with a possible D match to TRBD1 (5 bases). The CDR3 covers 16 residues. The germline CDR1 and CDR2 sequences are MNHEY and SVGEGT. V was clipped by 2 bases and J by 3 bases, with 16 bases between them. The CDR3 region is CASSYLGLMGDYGYTF. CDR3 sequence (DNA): TGTGCCAGCAGTTACCTCGGTCTGATGGGGGACTATGGCTACACCTTC.

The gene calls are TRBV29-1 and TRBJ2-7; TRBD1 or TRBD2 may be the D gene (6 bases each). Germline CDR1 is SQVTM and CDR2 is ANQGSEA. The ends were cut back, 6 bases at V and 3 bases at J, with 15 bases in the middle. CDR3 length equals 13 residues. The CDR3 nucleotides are TGCAGCGTCGTCGGGGGCAGCATCTACGAGCAGTACTTC. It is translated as CSVVGGSIYEQYF.

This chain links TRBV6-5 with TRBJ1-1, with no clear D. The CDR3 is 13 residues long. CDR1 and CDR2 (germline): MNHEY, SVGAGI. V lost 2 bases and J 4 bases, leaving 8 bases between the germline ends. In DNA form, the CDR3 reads TGTGCCAGCAGTTACGGGAGGGTCACTGAAGCTTTCTTT. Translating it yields CASSYGRVTEAFF.

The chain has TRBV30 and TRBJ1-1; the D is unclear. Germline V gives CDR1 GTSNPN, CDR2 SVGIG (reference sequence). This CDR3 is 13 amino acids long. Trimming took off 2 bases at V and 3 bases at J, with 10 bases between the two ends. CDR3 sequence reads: CAWSPGWDTEAFF. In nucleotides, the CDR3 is TGTGCCTGGAGTCCGGGCTGGGACACTGAAGCTTTCTTT.

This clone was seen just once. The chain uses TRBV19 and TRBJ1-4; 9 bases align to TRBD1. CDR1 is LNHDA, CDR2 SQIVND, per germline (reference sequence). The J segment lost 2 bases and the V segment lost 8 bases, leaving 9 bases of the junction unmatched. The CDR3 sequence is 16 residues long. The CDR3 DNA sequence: TGTGCCAGTGCCGGGACAGGGAAGATGACTAATGAAAAACTGTTTTTT. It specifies CASAGTGKMTNEKLFF.

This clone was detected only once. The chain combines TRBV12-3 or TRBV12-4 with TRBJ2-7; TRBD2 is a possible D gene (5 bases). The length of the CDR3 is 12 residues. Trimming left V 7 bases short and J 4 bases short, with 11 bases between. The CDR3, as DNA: TGTGCCAGCAACTTCCGCGGGTACGAGCAGTACTTC. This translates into CASNFRGYEQYF.

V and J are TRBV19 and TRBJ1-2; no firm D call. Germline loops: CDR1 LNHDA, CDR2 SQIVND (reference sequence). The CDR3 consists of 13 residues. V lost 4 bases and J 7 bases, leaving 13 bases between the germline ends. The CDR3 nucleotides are TGTGCCAGTAGTACCGGAGGGAGGTCTGGCTACACCTTC. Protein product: CASSTGGRSGYTF.

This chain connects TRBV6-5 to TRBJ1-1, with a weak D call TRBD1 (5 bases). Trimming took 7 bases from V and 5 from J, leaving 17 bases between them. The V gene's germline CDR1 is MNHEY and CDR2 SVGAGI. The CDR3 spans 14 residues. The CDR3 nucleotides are TGTGCCAGCAACCTCGGGCCCGGGGGAACTGAAGCTTTCTTT. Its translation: CASNLGPGGTEAFF.

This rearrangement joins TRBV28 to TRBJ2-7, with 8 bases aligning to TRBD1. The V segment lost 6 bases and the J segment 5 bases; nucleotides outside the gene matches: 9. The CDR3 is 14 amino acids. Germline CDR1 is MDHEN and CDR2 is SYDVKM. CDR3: CASRIGTGIDEQYF. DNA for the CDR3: TGTGCCAGCAGAATCGGGACAGGTATCGACGAGCAGTACTTC. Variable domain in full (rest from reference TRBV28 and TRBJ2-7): DVKVTQSSRYLVKRTGEKVFLECVQDMDHENMFWYRQDPGLGLRLIYFSYDVKMKEKGDIPEGYSVSREKKERFSLILESASTNQTSMYLCASRIGTGIDEQYFGPGTRLTVT.

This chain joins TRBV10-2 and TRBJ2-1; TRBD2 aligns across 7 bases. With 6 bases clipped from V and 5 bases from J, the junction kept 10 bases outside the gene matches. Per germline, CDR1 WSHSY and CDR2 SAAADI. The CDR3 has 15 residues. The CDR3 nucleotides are TGCGCCAGCAGACTCAAAGCGGGGCGAGACAATGAGCAGTTCTTC. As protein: CASRLKAGRDNEQFF.

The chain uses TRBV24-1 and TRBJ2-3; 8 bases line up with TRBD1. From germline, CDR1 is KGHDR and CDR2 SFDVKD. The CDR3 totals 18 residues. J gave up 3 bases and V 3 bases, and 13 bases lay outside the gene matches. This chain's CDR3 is CATSDTGTGLIATDTQYF. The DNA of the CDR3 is TGTGCCACCAGTGATACTGGGACAGGACTGATCGCGACAGATACGCAGTATTTT.

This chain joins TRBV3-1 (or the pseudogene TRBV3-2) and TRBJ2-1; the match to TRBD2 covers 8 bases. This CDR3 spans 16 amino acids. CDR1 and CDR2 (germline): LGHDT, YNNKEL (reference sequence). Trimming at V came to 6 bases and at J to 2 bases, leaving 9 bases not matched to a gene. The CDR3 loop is CASSPSRTSPYNEQFF. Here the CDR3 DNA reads TGTGCCAGCAGTCCTAGTCGGACTAGCCCCTACAATGAGCAGTTCTTC.

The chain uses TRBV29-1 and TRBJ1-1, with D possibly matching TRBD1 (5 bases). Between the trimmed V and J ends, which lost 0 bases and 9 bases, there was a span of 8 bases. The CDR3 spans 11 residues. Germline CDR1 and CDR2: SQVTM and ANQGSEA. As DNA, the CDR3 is TGCAGCGTTGAAGAAGGGACCAAAGCTTTCTTT. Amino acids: CSVEEGTKAFF.

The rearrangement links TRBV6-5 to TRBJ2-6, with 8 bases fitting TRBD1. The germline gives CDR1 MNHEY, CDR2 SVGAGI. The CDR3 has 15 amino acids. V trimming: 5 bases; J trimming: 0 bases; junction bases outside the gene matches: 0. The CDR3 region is CASSTGGSGANVLTF. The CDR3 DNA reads TGTGCCAGCAGTACAGGGGGCTCTGGGGCCAACGTCCTGACTTTC.

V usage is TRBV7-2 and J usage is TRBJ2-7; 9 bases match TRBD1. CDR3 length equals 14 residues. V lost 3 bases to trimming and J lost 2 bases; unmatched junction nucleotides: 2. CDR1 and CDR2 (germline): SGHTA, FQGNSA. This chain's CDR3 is CASSFHRGPYEQYF. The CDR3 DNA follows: TGTGCCAGCAGCTTCCACAGGGGGCCCTACGAGCAGTACTTC.